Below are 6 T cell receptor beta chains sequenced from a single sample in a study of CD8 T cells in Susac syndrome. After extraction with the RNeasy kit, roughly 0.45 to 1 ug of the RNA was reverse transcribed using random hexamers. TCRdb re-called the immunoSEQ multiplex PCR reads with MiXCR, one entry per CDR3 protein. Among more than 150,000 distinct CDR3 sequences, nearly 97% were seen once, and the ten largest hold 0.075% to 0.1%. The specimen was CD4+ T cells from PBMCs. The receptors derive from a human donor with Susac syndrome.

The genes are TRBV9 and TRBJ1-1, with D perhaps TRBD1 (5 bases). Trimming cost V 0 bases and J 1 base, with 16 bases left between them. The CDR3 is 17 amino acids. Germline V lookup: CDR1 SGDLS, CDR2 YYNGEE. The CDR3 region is CASSVDPGLGGNTEAFF. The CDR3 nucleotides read TGTGCCAGCAGCGTAGATCCGGGCCTGGGGGGGAACACTGAAGCTTTCTTT.

This CDR3 is CASSFYGWDSGANVLTF. The CDR3 DNA is TGTGCCAGCAGCTTTTATGGTTGGGACTCTGGGGCCAACGTCCTGACTTTC. The V gene is TRBV5-6, the J gene TRBJ2-6; D not certain. Germline-derived CDR1 and CDR2 are SGHDT and YYEEEE. Trimming pared 2 bases from V and 0 bases from J, leaving 12 bases between. The CDR3 contains 17 residues.

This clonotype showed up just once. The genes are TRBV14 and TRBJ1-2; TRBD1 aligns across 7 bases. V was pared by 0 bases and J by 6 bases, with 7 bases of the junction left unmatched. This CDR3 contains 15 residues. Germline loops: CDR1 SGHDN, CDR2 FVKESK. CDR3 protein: CASSQDEDRIHGYTF. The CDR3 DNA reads TGTGCCAGCAGCCAAGATGAGGACAGGATCCATGGCTACACCTTC.

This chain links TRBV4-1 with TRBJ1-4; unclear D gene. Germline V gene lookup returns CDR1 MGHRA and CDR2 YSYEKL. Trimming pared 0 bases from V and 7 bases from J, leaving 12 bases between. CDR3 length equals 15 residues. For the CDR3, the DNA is TGCGCCAGCAGCCAAGATTCACAAGGCCGTGAAAAACTGTTTTTT. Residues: CASSQDSQGREKLFF.

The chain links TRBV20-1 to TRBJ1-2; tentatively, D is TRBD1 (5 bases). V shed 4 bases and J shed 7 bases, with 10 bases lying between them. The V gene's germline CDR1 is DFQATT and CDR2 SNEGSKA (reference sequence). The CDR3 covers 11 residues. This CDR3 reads CSAKYGGGYTF. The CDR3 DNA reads TGCAGTGCTAAGTATGGGGGTGGCTACACCTTC.

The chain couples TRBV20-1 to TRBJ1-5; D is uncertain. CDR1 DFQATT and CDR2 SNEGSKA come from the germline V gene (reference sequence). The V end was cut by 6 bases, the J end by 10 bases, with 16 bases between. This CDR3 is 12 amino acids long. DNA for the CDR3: TGCAGTGCGAGGACTGGGGATAGTCCCCAGCATTTT. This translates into CSARTGDSPQHF.